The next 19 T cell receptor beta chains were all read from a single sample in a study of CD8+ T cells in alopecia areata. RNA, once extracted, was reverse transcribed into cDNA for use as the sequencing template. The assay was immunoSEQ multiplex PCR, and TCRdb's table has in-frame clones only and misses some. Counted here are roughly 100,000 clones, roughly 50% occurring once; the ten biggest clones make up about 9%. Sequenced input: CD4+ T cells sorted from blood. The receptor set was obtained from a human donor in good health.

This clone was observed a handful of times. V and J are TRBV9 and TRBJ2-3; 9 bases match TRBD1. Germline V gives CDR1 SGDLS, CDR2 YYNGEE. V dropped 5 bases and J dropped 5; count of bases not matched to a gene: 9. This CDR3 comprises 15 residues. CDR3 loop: CASRRAGTGKDTQYF. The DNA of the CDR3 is TGTGCCAGCAGAAGGGCCGGGACAGGGAAAGATACGCAGTATTTT.

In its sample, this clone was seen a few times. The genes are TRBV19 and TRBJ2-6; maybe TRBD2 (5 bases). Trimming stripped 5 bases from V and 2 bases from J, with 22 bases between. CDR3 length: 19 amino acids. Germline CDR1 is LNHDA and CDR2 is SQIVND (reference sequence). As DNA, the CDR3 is TGTGCCAGTAGTGCCTTGATCGTAACTAGTACCCCTGGGGCCAACGTCCTGACTTTC. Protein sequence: CASSALIVTSTPGANVLTF.

CDR3 in DNA: TGTGCCAGCAGCTTAGGACGACAGGGCACTGAAGCTTTCTTT. This codes for CASSLGRQGTEAFF. The gene calls are TRBV7-6 and TRBJ1-1; 7 bases agree with TRBD1. This CDR3 comprises 14 residues. In germline, CDR1 is SGHVS, CDR2 FNYEAQ. V trimming: 1 base; J trimming: 4 bases; junction bases outside the gene matches: 3.

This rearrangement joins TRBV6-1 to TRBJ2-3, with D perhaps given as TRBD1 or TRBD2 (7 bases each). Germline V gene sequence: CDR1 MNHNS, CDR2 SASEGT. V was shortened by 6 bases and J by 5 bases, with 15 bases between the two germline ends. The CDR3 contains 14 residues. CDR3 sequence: CASRDTGEGDTQYF. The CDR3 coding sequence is TGTGCCAGCAGAGATACAGGGGAGGGAGATACGCAGTATTTT.

In DNA form, the CDR3 reads TGTGCCAGCAGCTTATTGACTAGCACCGCCGGGGAGCTGTTTTTT. It is translated as CASSLLTSTAGELFF. The rearrangement links TRBV6-6 to TRBJ2-2, with 7 bases matching TRBD2. Germline V gene sequence: CDR1 MNHNY, CDR2 SVGAGI (reference sequence). The CDR3 extends over 15 amino acids. V trimming: 6 bases; J trimming: 6 bases; junction bases outside the gene matches: 10.

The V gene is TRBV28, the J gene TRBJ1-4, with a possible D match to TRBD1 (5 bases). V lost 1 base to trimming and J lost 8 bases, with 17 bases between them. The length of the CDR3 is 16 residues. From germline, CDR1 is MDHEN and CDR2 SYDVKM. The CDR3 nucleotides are TGTGCCAGCAGTTTATCATACGGCAGGGAGGGCGAAAAACTGTTTTTT. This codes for CASSLSYGREGEKLFF.

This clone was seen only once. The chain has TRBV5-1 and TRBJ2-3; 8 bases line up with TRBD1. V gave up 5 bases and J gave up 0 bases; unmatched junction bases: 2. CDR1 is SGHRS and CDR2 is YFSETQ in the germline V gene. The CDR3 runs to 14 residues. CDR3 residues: CASRGQVSTDTQYF. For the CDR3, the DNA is TGCGCCAGCAGGGGACAGGTCAGCACAGATACGCAGTATTTT.

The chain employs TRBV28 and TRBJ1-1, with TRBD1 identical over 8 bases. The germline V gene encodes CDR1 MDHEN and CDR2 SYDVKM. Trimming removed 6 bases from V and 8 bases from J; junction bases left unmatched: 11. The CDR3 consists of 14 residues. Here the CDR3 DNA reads TGTGCCAGCAGGGCCGGACAGGGAGCGGCAGAAGCTTTCTTT. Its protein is CASRAGQGAAEAFF.

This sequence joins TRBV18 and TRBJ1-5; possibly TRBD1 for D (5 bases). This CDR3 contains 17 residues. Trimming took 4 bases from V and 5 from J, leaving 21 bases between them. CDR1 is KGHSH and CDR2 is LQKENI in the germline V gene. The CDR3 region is CASSLSRDSRGDQPQHF. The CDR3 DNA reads TGTGCCAGCTCACTCTCCCGGGACTCCCGGGGCGATCAGCCCCAGCATTTT. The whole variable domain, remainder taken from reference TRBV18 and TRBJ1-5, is NAGVMQNPRHLVRRRGQEARLRCSPMKGHSHVYWYRQLPEEGLKFMVYLQKENIIDESGMPKERFSAEFPKEGPSILRIQQVVRGDSAAYFCASSLSRDSRGDQPQHFGDGTRLSIL.

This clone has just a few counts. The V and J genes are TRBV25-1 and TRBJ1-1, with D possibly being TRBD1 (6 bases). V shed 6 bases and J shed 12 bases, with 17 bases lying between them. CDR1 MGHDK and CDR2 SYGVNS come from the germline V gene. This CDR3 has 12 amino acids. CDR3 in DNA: TGTGCCAGCAGCCGCCCTACAGGGAGGCCTTTCTTT. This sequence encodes CASSRPTGRPFF.

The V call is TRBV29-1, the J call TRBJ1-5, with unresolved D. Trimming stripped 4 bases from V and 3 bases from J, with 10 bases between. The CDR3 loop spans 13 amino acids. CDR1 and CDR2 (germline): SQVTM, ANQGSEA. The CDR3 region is CSVVVQHNQPQHF. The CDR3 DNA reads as TGCAGCGTTGTCGTACAGCACAATCAGCCCCAGCATTTT.

The CDR3 region is CASSLARGTEAFF. The CDR3 coding sequence is TGTGCCAGCAGCTTAGCGAGAGGGACTGAAGCTTTCTTT. The chain is built from TRBV7-2 and TRBJ1-1; D is unclear. The CDR3 covers 13 residues. The germline V gene has CDR1 SGHTA and CDR2 FQGNSA. Trimming took 0 bases from V and 5 from J, leaving 7 bases between them.

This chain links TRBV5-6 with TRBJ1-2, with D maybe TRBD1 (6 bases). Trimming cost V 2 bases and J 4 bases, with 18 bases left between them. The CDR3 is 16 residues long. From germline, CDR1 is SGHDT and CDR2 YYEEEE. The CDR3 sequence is CASSFTSSGGFYGYTF. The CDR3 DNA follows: TGTGCCAGCAGCTTCACAAGCTCCGGGGGCTTCTATGGCTACACCTTC.

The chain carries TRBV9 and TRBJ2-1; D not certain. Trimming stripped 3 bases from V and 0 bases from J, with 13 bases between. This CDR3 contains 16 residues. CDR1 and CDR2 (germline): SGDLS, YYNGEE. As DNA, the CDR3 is TGTGCCAGCAGCGGCGGTTCCCCCGGCTCCTACAATGAGCAGTTCTTC. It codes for CASSGGSPGSYNEQFF. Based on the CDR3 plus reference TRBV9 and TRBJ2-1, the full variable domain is DSGVTQTPKHLITATGQRVTLRCSPRSGDLSVYWYQQSLDQGLQFLIQYYNGEERAKGNILERFSAQQFPDLHSELNLSSLELGDSALYFCASSGGSPGSYNEQFFGPGTRLTVL.

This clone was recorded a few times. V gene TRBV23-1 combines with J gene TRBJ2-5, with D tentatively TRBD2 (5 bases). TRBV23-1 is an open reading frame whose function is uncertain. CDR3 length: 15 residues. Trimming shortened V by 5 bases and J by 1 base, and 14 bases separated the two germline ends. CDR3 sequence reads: CASSSGSVSQETQYF. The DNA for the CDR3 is TGCGCCAGCAGTTCGGGATCCGTGAGCCAAGAGACCCAGTACTTC.

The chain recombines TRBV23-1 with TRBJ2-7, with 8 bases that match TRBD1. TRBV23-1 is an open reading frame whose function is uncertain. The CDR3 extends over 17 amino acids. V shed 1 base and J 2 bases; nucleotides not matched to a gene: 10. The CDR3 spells CASSQWRQGSVTYEQYF. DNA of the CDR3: TGCGCCAGCAGTCAATGGAGACAGGGGTCCGTCACCTACGAGCAGTACTTC.

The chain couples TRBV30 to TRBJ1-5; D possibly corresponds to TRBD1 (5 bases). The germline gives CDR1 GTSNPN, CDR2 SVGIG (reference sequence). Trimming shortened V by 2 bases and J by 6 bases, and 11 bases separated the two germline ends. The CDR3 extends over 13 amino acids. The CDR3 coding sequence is TGTGCCTGGAGTACCGGGGCGGGTCAGCCCCAGCATTTT. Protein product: CAWSTGAGQPQHF.

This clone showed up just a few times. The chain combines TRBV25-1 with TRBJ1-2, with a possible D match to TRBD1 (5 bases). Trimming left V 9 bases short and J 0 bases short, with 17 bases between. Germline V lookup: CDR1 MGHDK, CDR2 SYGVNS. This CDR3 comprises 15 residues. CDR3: CASEGPRVANYGYTF. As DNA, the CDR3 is TGTGCCAGTGAGGGGCCGCGGGTAGCTAACTATGGCTACACCTTC.

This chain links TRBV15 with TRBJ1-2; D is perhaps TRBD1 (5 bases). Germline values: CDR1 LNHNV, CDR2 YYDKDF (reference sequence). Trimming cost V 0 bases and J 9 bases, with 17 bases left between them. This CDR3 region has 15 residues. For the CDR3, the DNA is TGTGCCACCAGCAGAGACACCCGGGGCACTCTAAGCTACACCTTC. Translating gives CATSRDTRGTLSYTF.